The 26 T cell receptor beta chains below were found in one sample sequenced in a study of blood T cell repertoires in COVID-19. TCRdb's copy holds only in-frame clones and misses some; the assay was immunoSEQ multiplex PCR. The sample holds tens of thousands of clones, about four fifths seen once. Source material: peripheral blood. The receptors shown here come from a human donor in a cohort sampled during active COVID-19.

The chain joins TRBV29-1 to TRBJ2-7, with D perhaps TRBD1 (6 bases). The length of the CDR3 is 17 residues. From germline, CDR1 is SQVTM and CDR2 ANQGSEA. V shed 4 bases and J shed 2 bases, with 24 bases lying between them. The CDR3 loop is CSVVSQPRDTWAYEQYF. The CDR3, as DNA: TGCAGCGTTGTATCCCAACCCCGGGACACGTGGGCCTACGAGCAGTACTTC.

A few counts support this clone. The rearrangement links TRBV11-2 to TRBJ2-7; D might be TRBD2 (7 bases). The V gene's germline CDR1 is SGHAT and CDR2 FQNNGV. Trimming cost V 5 bases and J 3 bases, with 14 bases left between them. The CDR3 covers 14 residues. The CDR3 DNA follows: TGTGCCAGCAGCCCTCGGGGAGGGGGCTACGAGCAGTACTTC. This gives the protein CASSPRGGGYEQYF.

The chain recombines TRBV6-5 with TRBJ1-2; D is unclear. The CDR3 is made up of 13 amino acids. The germline V gene has CDR1 MNHEY and CDR2 SVGAGI. The V end lost 10 bases, the J end lost 1 base, and 13 bases lay between the germline ends. The CDR3 loop is CATLNPVNYGYTF. Here the CDR3 DNA reads TGTGCCACCTTAAATCCCGTTAACTATGGCTACACCTTC.

This chain connects TRBV4-1 to TRBJ1-2; D gene ambiguous. Germline lookup yields CDR1 MGHRA and CDR2 YSYEKL. The germline V and J ends were trimmed by 4 bases and 7 bases, with 22 bases remaining between them. The CDR3 runs to 16 residues. CDR3 nucleotide sequence: TGCGCCAGCAGCCCGGGAGGACTCCGGGTGCTGTTTGGCTACACCTTC. Translated, it gives CASSPGGLRVLFGYTF.

This clone was counted a few times. The V call is TRBV9, the J call TRBJ2-7; 7 bases map to TRBD2. CDR3 size: 14 residues. Looked up from germline, CDR1 is SGDLS and CDR2 is YYNGEE. Trimming removed 1 base from V and 6 bases from J; junction bases left unmatched: 7. CDR3 amino acids: CASSVSGTTLEQYF. The CDR3, as DNA: TGTGCCAGCAGCGTAAGTGGGACTACCCTCGAGCAGTACTTC.

The chain has TRBV3-1 (or the pseudogene TRBV3-2) and TRBJ1-3; D is perhaps TRBD1 (6 bases). The CDR3 spans 16 residues. Germline loops: CDR1 LGHDT, CDR2 YNNKEL (reference sequence). V was trimmed by 1 base and J by 7 bases, leaving 17 bases between them. CDR3 sequence: CASSQVEQGVGNTIYF. DNA of the CDR3: TGTGCCAGCAGCCAAGTGGAACAGGGAGTTGGTAACACCATATATTTT.

The gene calls are TRBV2 and TRBJ2-7; 7 nucleotides align to TRBD1. Germline V gene data show CDR1 as SNHLY and CDR2 as FYNNEI. The CDR3 length is 16 residues. Trimming took 8 bases from V and 2 from J; bases not matched to a gene: 15. The CDR3 loop reads CASYGRGHKYTYEQYF. In DNA, the CDR3 is TGTGCCAGCTATGGAAGGGGGCATAAATATACCTACGAGCAGTACTTC. Drawing the rest from reference TRBV2 and TRBJ2-7, the complete variable domain is EPEVTQTPSHQVTQMGQEVILRCVPISNHLYFYWYRQILGQKVEFLVSFYNNEISEKSEIFDDQFSVERPDGSNFTLKIRSTKLEDSAMYFCASYGRGHKYTYEQYFGPGTRLTVT.

This clone came up once. The V call is TRBV18, the J call TRBJ1-3; D perhaps matches TRBD1 (5 bases). Germline lookup yields CDR1 KGHSH and CDR2 LQKENI. V lost 6 bases and J 4 bases, leaving 13 bases between the germline ends. CDR3 length: 14 residues. DNA of the CDR3: TGTGCCAGCTCCCCTCGGGGGTCCGGAAACACCATATATTTT. Amino acids: CASSPRGSGNTIYF.

The genes are TRBV19 and TRBJ2-5, with 9 bases matching TRBD2. Germline V lookup: CDR1 LNHDA, CDR2 SQIVND (reference sequence). J was trimmed by 2 bases and V by 1 base; bases with no gene match: 11. The CDR3 has 18 amino acids. The CDR3 is CASSIGLLSGGLQETQYF. The CDR3 DNA sequence: TGTGCCAGTAGTATAGGCCTCCTTAGCGGGGGACTACAAGAGACCCAGTACTTC.

V gene TRBV2 combines with J gene TRBJ1-5, with a weak D call TRBD1 (5 bases). Trimming stripped 0 bases from V and 7 bases from J, with 16 bases between. There are 16 residues in the CDR3. CDR1 SNHLY and CDR2 FYNNEI come from the germline V gene. In DNA, the CDR3 is TGTGCCAGCAGTGAAGCGCGGGGCCATAGGAGGCAGCCCCAGCATTTT. This encodes CASSEARGHRRQPQHF.

Notes on this clone: The same CDR3 is also encoded by other DNA sequences in this sample. This chain uses TRBV18 with TRBJ2-5; TRBD2 might be the D (6 bases). The CDR3 totals 12 residues. Germline V gene lookup returns CDR1 KGHSH and CDR2 LQKENI. Trimming took 3 bases from V and 4 from J, leaving 6 bases between them. CDR3 nucleotide sequence: TGTGCCAGCTCACCGGGGGGAGAGACCCAGTACTTC. Translating it yields CASSPGGETQYF.

The chain couples TRBV9 to TRBJ2-5, with 8 bases aligning to TRBD2. CDR3 length equals 15 residues. CDR1 and CDR2 (germline): SGDLS, YYNGEE. V gave up 0 bases and J gave up 5 bases; unmatched junction bases: 6. CDR3: CASSVGLASGETQYF. The CDR3 DNA is TGTGCCAGCAGCGTAGGTCTGGCTAGCGGGGAGACCCAGTACTTC. The whole variable domain, filled in from reference TRBV9 and TRBJ2-5, reads DSGVTQTPKHLITATGQRVTLRCSPRSGDLSVYWYQQSLDQGLQFLIQYYNGEERAKGNILERFSAQQFPDLHSELNLSSLELGDSALYFCASSVGLASGETQYFGPGTRLLVL.

This chain uses TRBV7-9 with TRBJ2-2; 10 bases match TRBD2. CDR3 length: 17 amino acids. J gave up 4 bases and V 3 bases, and 8 bases lay outside the gene matches. Germline lookup yields CDR1 SEHNR and CDR2 FQNEAQ (reference sequence). This CDR3 reads CASSLSLAGVLTGELFF. DNA of the CDR3: TGTGCCAGCAGCTTGAGTCTAGCGGGGGTCCTCACCGGGGAGCTGTTTTTT.

The chain is built from TRBV19 and TRBJ2-2; a weak D match, TRBD1 (5 bases). V lost 3 bases to trimming and J lost 7 bases, with 18 bases between them. Germline V gene data show CDR1 as LNHDA and CDR2 as SQIVND (reference sequence). The CDR3 sequence is 16 residues long. CDR3 loop: CASSISGRVIVGELFF. The CDR3 nucleotides read TGTGCCAGTAGTATTTCTGGCAGGGTGATAGTCGGGGAGCTGTTTTTT.

The J gene is TRBJ1-4, the V gene TRBV5-1, with 8 bases aligning to TRBD1. The CDR3 is 15 residues long. Germline lookup yields CDR1 SGHRS and CDR2 YFSETQ. The V gene end was trimmed by 4 bases and the J gene end by 3 bases; junction bases not matched to a gene: 5. The DNA for the CDR3 is TGCGCCAGCAGCGGGCAGGGGGCTTCTAATGAAAAACTGTTTTTT. Encoded protein: CASSGQGASNEKLFF.

This chain joins TRBV12-3 or TRBV12-4 and TRBJ2-7, with 10 bases aligning to TRBD2. J gave up 7 bases and V 6 bases, and 3 bases lay outside the gene matches. The CDR3 runs to 12 residues. CDR3 region: CASSPTSGEQYF. DNA for the CDR3: TGTGCCAGCAGCCCGACTAGCGGGGAGCAGTACTTC.

This clone was seen a single time. V usage is TRBV28 and J usage is TRBJ1-2, with 7 nucleotides matching TRBD1. V lost 5 bases, J lost 9 bases, and 9 bases stayed unmatched. Germline-derived CDR1 and CDR2 are MDHEN and SYDVKM. The CDR3 totals 13 residues. CDR3 loop: CASSTRQGISYTF. CDR3 DNA: TGTGCCAGCAGTACCAGACAGGGTATCAGCTACACCTTC.

Note on this clone: Germline is not matched at one junction end, which may reflect a read error. The chain recombines TRBV5-1 with TRBJ1-1; TRBD1 might be the D (6 bases). The CDR3 sequence is 15 residues long. Germline V CDR1 and CDR2: SGHRS, YFSETQ. The CDR3 protein is CARSDGGAGGTEAFF. As DNA, the CDR3 is TGCGCCCGCAGCGACGGGGGGGCCGGGGGCACTGAAGCTTTCTTT.

The V call is TRBV9, the J call TRBJ2-7, with 7 bases fitting TRBD1. Trimming cost V 0 bases and J 4 bases; bases outside gene matches: 10. This CDR3 spans 16 amino acids. Germline CDR1 SGDLS, CDR2 YYNGEE. CDR3 in DNA: TGTGCCAGCAGCGTAGAGGGGGCGAGCCCGAGATACGAGCAGTACTTC. Translation gives CASSVEGASPRYEQYF.

The chain has TRBV4-2 and TRBJ1-1; D ambiguous. The CDR3 extends over 15 amino acids. The V and J ends lost 4 bases and 0 bases respectively, with 12 bases between them. Germline V CDR1 and CDR2: LGHNA, YNFKEQ. The CDR3 sequence is CASSPGEGMNTEAFF. The CDR3 bases are TGTGCCAGCAGCCCCGGGGAGGGAATGAACACTGAAGCTTTCTTT.

The chain employs TRBV18 and TRBJ2-7; 7 bases line up with TRBD1. V lost 5 bases and J lost 2; bases outside the gene matches: 6. CDR3 length: 14 residues. The germline V gene has CDR1 KGHSH and CDR2 LQKENI. The chain's CDR3 is CASSDGTATYEQYF. Here the CDR3 DNA reads TGTGCCAGCTCAGACGGGACAGCCACCTACGAGCAGTACTTC.

The V call is TRBV4-1, the J call TRBJ1-2; 7 nucleotides match TRBD1. The V gene's germline CDR1 is MGHRA and CDR2 YSYEKL. The CDR3 length is 15 residues. Losses at the gene ends were 0 bases for V and 4 bases for J; bases not matched to a gene: 5. CDR3 nucleotides: TGCGCCAGCAGCCAAGATCCAACAGGGGCCTATGGCTACACCTTC. Its translation is CASSQDPTGAYGYTF.

This rearrangement joins TRBV5-1 to TRBJ1-2, with 8 bases lining up with TRBD1. With V trimmed by 5 bases and J by 2 bases, 8 bases remained unmatched. This CDR3 contains 15 residues. Germline values: CDR1 SGHRS, CDR2 YFSETQ. The CDR3 protein is CASRWDRMTNYGYTF. CDR3 sequence (DNA): TGCGCCAGCAGATGGGACAGGATGACAAACTATGGCTACACCTTC.

V is TRBV27 and J is TRBJ1-4, with D unresolved. Trimming removed 2 bases from V and 8 bases from J, with 9 bases in between. This CDR3 region has 13 residues. CDR1 is MNHEY and CDR2 is SMNVEV in the germline V gene (reference sequence). The DNA for the CDR3 is TGTGCCAGCAGTTTACTTCTGGGCGAAAAACTGTTTTTT. Encoded protein: CASSLLLGEKLFF. Filled out from reference TRBV27 and TRBJ1-4, the complete variable domain reads EAQVTQNPRYLITVTGKKLTVTCSQNMNHEYMSWYRQDPGLGLRQIYYSMNVEVTDKGDVPEGYKVSRKEKRNFPLILESPSPNQTSLYFCASSLLLGEKLFFGSGTQLSVL.

This chain joins TRBV4-1 and TRBJ2-7, with no clear D. This CDR3 has 13 residues. CDR1 is MGHRA and CDR2 is YSYEKL in the germline V gene. V gave up 4 bases and J gave up 3 bases, with 10 bases separating them. CDR3 loop: CASSLEERYEQYF. CDR3 bases: TGCGCCAGCAGCCTCGAGGAGCGCTACGAGCAGTACTTC.

The chain employs TRBV6-5 and TRBJ2-7; TRBD1 might be the D (5 bases). Germline V gene lookup returns CDR1 MNHEY and CDR2 SVGAGI. V was cut by 7 bases and J by 6 bases, with 10 bases left in between. The CDR3 length is 11 residues. The CDR3 region is CASMSGLEQYF. The CDR3 DNA follows: TGTGCCAGCATGTCAGGGCTCGAGCAGTACTTC.